These 20 T cell receptor beta chains originate from one sample sequenced in a study of T cells after yellow fever vaccination. TCRdb called the 5' RACE reads again in MiXCR, with one record for every CDR3 protein. The sample consists of 300,000 to 350,000 distinct CDR3 sequences, approximately 4.5% of them appearing once. Material: PBMCs, obtained 15 days after the yellow fever booster vaccination. The receptor source for this set is a man younger than 35 who received the YFV17D yellow fever vaccine.

This clonotype was observed many times. The rearrangement joins TRBV10-3 to TRBJ1-5; no firm D call. Germline V gene sequence: CDR1 ENHRY, CDR2 SYGVKD. Between the trimmed V and J ends, which lost 3 bases and 4 bases, there was a span of 13 bases. The CDR3 loop spans 15 amino acids. Here the CDR3 DNA reads TGTGCCATCAGTGATGATGTCGGGGATAATCAGCCCCAGCATTTT. Encoded protein: CAISDDVGDNQPQHF.

This clonotype has at least ten counts. The chain couples TRBV7-2 to TRBJ1-1; 7 bases align to TRBD1. Germline trimming cut 5 bases from V and 10 bases from J; bases unmatched to any gene: 16. The germline V gene has CDR1 SGHTA and CDR2 FQGNSA. The CDR3 runs 15 residues. The CDR3 protein is CASSTRQGGPRGAFF. The CDR3 region has the DNA TGTGCCAGCAGCACGAGACAAGGGGGCCCTAGAGGAGCTTTCTTT.

This clonotype was found a few times. This sequence joins TRBV7-9 and TRBJ2-1, with D perhaps matching TRBD1 or TRBD2 (5 bases each). This CDR3 has 17 residues. Trimming removed 4 bases at V and 5 bases at J, with 21 bases between. Germline V CDR1 and CDR2: SEHNR, FQNEAQ (reference sequence). CDR3 residues: CASSSWGTTTPHNEQFF. The CDR3 DNA follows: TGTGCCAGCAGCTCCTGGGGGACGACCACCCCCCACAATGAGCAGTTCTTC.

Many counts were recorded for this clonotype. The rearrangement uses TRBV11-2 and TRBJ2-3, with D unresolved. Deletions cut 1 base from V and 0 bases from J, with 11 bases between. CDR3 length: 16 residues. Per germline, CDR1 SGHAT and CDR2 FQNNGV. CDR3 protein: CASSLVPTYSTDTQYF. CDR3 coding DNA: TGTGCCAGCAGCTTAGTTCCCACTTACAGCACAGATACGCAGTATTTT.

J is TRBJ1-1 and V is TRBV20-1; 7 bases align to TRBD1. J gave up 4 bases and V 3 bases, and 5 bases lay outside the gene matches. Germline V gene data show CDR1 as DFQATT and CDR2 as SNEGSKA (reference sequence). The CDR3 extends over 13 amino acids. Here the CDR3 reads CSASSAGGTEAFF. Here the CDR3 DNA reads TGCAGTGCTAGCTCTGCAGGGGGCACTGAAGCTTTCTTT.

There are many counts of this clonotype. The chain combines TRBV7-2 with TRBJ1-2, with D tentatively TRBD1 (5 bases). The CDR3 is 15 residues long. V lost 2 bases and J lost 8, with 18 bases in between. CDR1 is SGHTA and CDR2 is FQGNSA in the germline V gene. The CDR3 nucleotides read TGTGCCAGCAGCTTATTGGTGGGGACGCCGGGGGGCTACACCTTC. Translated, it gives CASSLLVGTPGGYTF.

This clonotype was picked up a small number of times. The CDR3 DNA reads as TGTGCCAGCAGTTTAACACAAACAGGGGCCTATGGCTACACCTTC. Amino acids: CASSLTQTGAYGYTF. The rearrangement uses TRBV27 and TRBJ1-2; 7 bases are a match to TRBD1. In germline, CDR1 is MNHEY, CDR2 SMNVEV (reference sequence). With V trimmed by 2 bases and J by 4 bases, 7 bases remained unmatched. This CDR3 region has 15 residues.

This clonotype showed up just a few times. J is TRBJ2-1 and V is TRBV10-2, with D unclear. The germline V gene encodes CDR1 WSHSY and CDR2 SAAADI. This CDR3 region has 13 residues. Trimming removed 8 bases from V and 4 bases from J, with 12 bases in between. The CDR3 reads CASGPFGYNEQFF. CDR3 DNA sequence: TGCGCCAGCGGCCCGTTCGGGTACAATGAGCAGTTCTTC.

This clonotype was observed a few times. V is TRBV9 and J is TRBJ2-1; possible D gene TRBD2, 6 bases. The CDR3 length is 16 residues. Germline assignment: CDR1 SGDLS and CDR2 YYNGEE. V was shortened by 0 bases and J by 3 bases, with 13 bases between the two germline ends. This chain's CDR3 is CASSVVGLNRYNEQFF. The DNA of the CDR3 is TGTGCCAGCAGCGTAGTGGGACTTAACCGCTACAATGAGCAGTTCTTC. The full variable domain, completed using reference TRBV9 and TRBJ2-1, is DSGVTQTPKHLITATGQRVTLRCSPRSGDLSVYWYQQSLDQGLQFLIQYYNGEERAKGNILERFSAQQFPDLHSELNLSSLELGDSALYFCASSVVGLNRYNEQFFGPGTRLTVL.

This clonotype was seen a handful of times. The chain combines TRBV15 with TRBJ2-7; D not certain. Between the trimmed V and J ends, which lost 4 bases and 4 bases, there was a span of 5 bases. CDR3 length: 11 residues. Germline V lookup: CDR1 LNHNV, CDR2 YYDKDF (reference sequence). The CDR3 DNA reads TGTGCCACCAGCACCAGGTACGAGCAGTACTTC. Its translation: CATSTRYEQYF.

This chain joins TRBV25-1 and TRBJ1-4; possible D gene TRBD1, 5 bases. Germline CDR1 and CDR2: MGHDK and SYGVNS. CDR3 length: 16 residues. Trimming cost V 5 bases and J 6 bases, with 19 bases left between them. DNA of the CDR3: TGTGCCAGCAGTTACGGACATTCTGGGAACTATGAAAAACTGTTTTTT. Protein sequence: CASSYGHSGNYEKLFF.

This sequence joins TRBV6-2 or TRBV6-3 and TRBJ2-7; 13 bases map to TRBD2. The V gene end was trimmed by 7 bases and the J gene end by 3 bases; junction bases not matched to a gene: 3. There are 14 residues in the CDR3. Per germline, CDR1 MNHEY and CDR2 SVGEGT. This CDR3 is CASTTSGGIYEQYF. DNA of the CDR3: TGTGCCAGCACGACTAGCGGGGGGATCTACGAGCAGTACTTC.

About this clonotype itself: Compared with germline, one end of the junction differs, possibly owing to a read error. The chain couples TRBV4-1 to TRBJ2-2; TRBD1 agrees at 10 bases. The CDR3 is 17 amino acids. The germline V gene has CDR1 MGHRA and CDR2 YSYEKL. The CDR3 reads CASSQSLGQGNAGELFF. Written as DNA, the CDR3 is TGCGCCAGCAGCCAATCCCTGGGACAGGGGAACGCCGGGGAGCTGTTTTTT.

This clonotype was observed a handful of times. The rearrangement links TRBV10-3 to TRBJ1-3; D perhaps matches TRBD1 (5 bases). The CDR3 consists of 12 residues. Germline V lookup: CDR1 ENHRY, CDR2 SYGVKD. With 3 bases removed from V and 8 bases from J, the gap between germline ends came to 8 bases. CDR3 residues: CAISDGGDTIYF. The CDR3 DNA follows: TGTGCCATCAGTGACGGGGGAGACACCATATATTTT.

This clonotype appeared a few times. V and J are TRBV4-3 and TRBJ2-1; no firm D call. Per the germline V gene, CDR1 is LGHNA and CDR2 is YSLEER. CDR3 length: 19 amino acids. V lost 5 bases to trimming and J lost 5 bases, with 28 bases between them. CDR3 DNA sequence: TGCGCCAGCAGCTCTAAAGACCGGAATCCAGGAGCTCAAAACAATGAGCAGTTCTTC. The encoded protein is CASSSKDRNPGAQNNEQFF.

In its sample, this clonotype was seen many times. V gene TRBV6-5 combines with J gene TRBJ1-5; D gene uncertain. This CDR3 spans 13 amino acids. Germline loops: CDR1 MNHEY, CDR2 SVGAGI. Deletions cut 0 bases from V and 6 bases from J, with 6 bases between. The chain's CDR3 is CASSYSISQPQHF. CDR3 nucleotides: TGTGCCAGCAGTTACTCGATAAGTCAGCCCCAGCATTTT.

The V call is TRBV5-1, the J call TRBJ2-5, with D perhaps TRBD1 (6 bases). The CDR3 loop spans 15 amino acids. V was pared by 0 bases and J by 2 bases, with 11 bases between. Germline V CDR1 and CDR2: SGHRS, YFSETQ. CDR3 loop: CASSLVGQQQETQYF. The CDR3 nucleotides read TGCGCCAGCAGCTTGGTAGGACAGCAACAAGAGACCCAGTACTTC.

This clonotype was observed many times. The CDR3 is CSPKLELDDTEAFF. CDR3 DNA sequence: TGCAGCCCTAAATTGGAGTTGGATGACACTGAAGCTTTCTTT. The chain carries TRBV29-1 and TRBJ1-1, with D unresolved. Germline V gene sequence: CDR1 SQVTM, CDR2 ANQGSEA. This CDR3 is 14 amino acids long. The ends were cut back, 8 bases at V and 3 bases at J, with 19 bases in the middle.

The J gene is TRBJ2-5, the V gene TRBV9; possibly TRBD2 for D (5 bases). The ends were cut back, 4 bases at V and 0 bases at J, with 13 bases in the middle. CDR3 length: 15 amino acids. Per germline, CDR1 SGDLS and CDR2 YYNGEE. In nucleotides, the CDR3 is TGTGCCAGCAGCCACTCTTCGGGGTACCAAGAGACCCAGTACTTC. This gives the protein CASSHSSGYQETQYF.

This clonotype appeared a few times. The chain is built from TRBV12-3 or TRBV12-4 and TRBJ2-3; TRBD2 matches 10 bases. This CDR3 has 17 residues. The V gene end was trimmed by 8 bases and the J gene end by 2 bases; junction bases not matched to a gene: 13. The CDR3 nucleotides read TGTGCCAGCCCCCCGACCCTAGCGGGGGCTCTCACAGATACGCAGTATTTT. Translating gives CASPPTLAGALTDTQYF.